This T cell receptor beta chain was profiled in a study of OX40 agonist ivuxolimab in advanced cancers. As concerns this clone: Its target is not known.

The CDR3 extends over 17 amino acids. The V gene end was trimmed by 0 bases and the J gene end by 2 bases; junction bases not matched to a gene: 5. Germline CDR1 is SGHRS and CDR2 is YFSETQ. Using immunoSEQ multiplex PCR, the repertoire was profiled, and TCRdb retains in-frame clones only, with some absent. The sample includes about 33,000 clones, roughly 84% seen only once; the top ten take about 12%. Overall study results and limits: Among the lowest peripheral clonal expansion occurred in 0.1-3.0 mg/kg partial responders. Expanded clones were, on average, more numerous among CD8+ T cells than CD4+.

The sequence came from an adult with an advanced solid tumor such as melanoma, head and neck, liver or kidney cancer. The chain employs TRBV5-1 and TRBJ1-4, with 9 bases lining up with TRBD1. Sequences were derived from CD4+ or CD8+ T cells sorted from blood, sampled in a trial of the OX40 agonist ivuxolimab. This chain's CDR3 is CASSLGHTGGTNEKLFF. The CDR3 DNA is TGCGCCAGCAGCTTGGGGCACACAGGGGGCACTAATGAAAAACTGTTTTTT.